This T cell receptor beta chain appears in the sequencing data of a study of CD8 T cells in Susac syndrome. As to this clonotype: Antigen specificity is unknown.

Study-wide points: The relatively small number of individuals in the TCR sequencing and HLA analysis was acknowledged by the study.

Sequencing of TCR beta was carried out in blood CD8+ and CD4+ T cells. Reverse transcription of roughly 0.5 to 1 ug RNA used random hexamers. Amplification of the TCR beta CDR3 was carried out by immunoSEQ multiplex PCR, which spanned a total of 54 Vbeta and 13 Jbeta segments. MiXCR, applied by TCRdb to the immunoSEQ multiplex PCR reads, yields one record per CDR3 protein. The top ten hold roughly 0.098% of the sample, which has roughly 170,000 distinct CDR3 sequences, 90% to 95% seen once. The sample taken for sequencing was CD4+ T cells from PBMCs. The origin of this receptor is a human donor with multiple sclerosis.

CDR3 sequence (DNA): TGTGCCAGCAGGCAGACCCCGGGGGGCCAAGAGACCCAGTACTTC. Protein product: CASRQTPGGQETQYF. The chain combines TRBV12-3 or TRBV12-4 with TRBJ2-5; 7 bases are a match to TRBD2. This CDR3 region has 15 residues. After removal of 6 bases from V and 1 base from J, the junction contained 8 bases not matched to a gene.